These T cell receptor beta chains were read from a single sample in a study of graft-versus-host responses after intestinal transplantation. TCRdb's table, derived via immunoSEQ multiplex PCR, lists solely in-frame clones and lacks some. The top ten clones hold roughly 1.4% of a sample with 90,000 to 100,000 clones, roughly 86% of them seen once. The sample here was PBMCs, taken 255 days after intestinal transplant. Every receptor here comes from a human patient who received an intestinal transplant, so some T cells may come from the graft donor. CDR3s include the opening cysteine and the closing phenylalanine or tryptophan. A D gene is named only where the DNA matches it firmly. Clone size appears in some rows only: once, few, many, or a class for an expanded clone.

abundance,v_gene,len,d_gene,j_gene,CDR3aa,CDR3nt
.,TRBV11-1,13,.,TRBJ1-1,CASSLVQNTEAFF,TGTGCCAGCAGCTTAGTCCAGAACACTGAAGCTTTCTTT
once,TRBV6-1,15,.,TRBJ1-1,CASSARHTSGTEAFF,TGTGCCAGCAGTGCCCGACACACCTCGGGGACTGAAGCTTTCTTT
.,TRBV9,17,TRBD2,TRBJ2-3,CASTPWDGGGVTDTQYF,TGTGCCAGCACCCCCTGGGATGGCGGGGGGGTTACAGATACGCAGTATTTT
.,TRBV6-1,14,.,TRBJ1-5,CASSELTVGQPQHF,TGTGCCAGCAGTGAACTTACGGTAGGCCAGCCCCAGCATTTT
.,TRBV5-4,13,.,TRBJ1-3,CASSLTGGNTIYF,TGTGCCAGCAGCTTGACAGGGGGAAACACCATATATTTT
.,TRBV5-6,15,TRBD1,TRBJ1-5,CASSLGTGEYQPQHF,TGTGCCAGCAGCCTTGGGACAGGGGAGTATCAGCCCCAGCATTTT
.,TRBV28,14,.,TRBJ1-2,CASSAGTPNYGYTF,TGTGCCAGCAGCGCCGGGACACCTAACTATGGCTACACCTTC
.,TRBV19,16,.,TRBJ2-2,CASTLTLGLGTGELFF,TGTGCCAGTACCCTGACTTTGGGCCTGGGGACCGGGGAGCTGTTTTTT
.,TRBV2,16,TRBD1,TRBJ1-6,CASSRDRTGGYSPLHF,TGTGCCAGCAGTCGAGATCGGACAGGGGGCTATTCACCCCTCCACTTT
few,TRBV7-3,14,TRBD1,TRBJ1-2,CASSLRQGEGGYTF,TGTGCCAGCAGCTTGAGACAGGGCGAGGGAGGCTACACCTTC
.,TRBV4-1,14,.,TRBJ2-1,CASSQDSGIFEQFF,TGCGCCAGCAGCCAAGATTCCGGGATTTTTGAGCAGTTCTTC
.,TRBV9,14,.,TRBJ1-2,CASSVGGGNYGYTF,TGTGCCAGCAGCGTTGGTGGGGGTAACTATGGCTACACCTTC
.,TRBV10-2,14,TRBD2,TRBJ2-5,CASSSGGGQETQYF,TGCGCCAGCAGCTCGGGAGGGGGCCAAGAGACCCAGTACTTC
.,TRBV6-1,18,TRBD1,TRBJ2-3,CASSESVAGGFWTDTQYF,TGTGCCAGCAGCGAAAGCGTGGCAGGGGGCTTTTGGACAGATACGCAGTATTTT
.,TRBV6-4,15,TRBD1,TRBJ1-4,CASSPTGGFNEKLFF,TGTGCCAGCAGCCCTACAGGGGGCTTTAATGAAAAACTGTTTTTT
.,TRBV27,15,TRBD1,TRBJ1-1,CASSVQTGTNTEAFF,TGTGCCAGCAGTGTCCAGACAGGGACGAACACTGAAGCTTTCTTT
.,TRBV4-1,13,TRBD2,TRBJ2-5,CASSRGLGETQYF,TGCGCCAGCAGCCGCGGACTAGGAGAGACCCAGTACTTC
once,TRBV6-5,14,.,TRBJ1-6,CASRPGTANSPLHF,TGTGCCAGCAGACCCGGGACGGCTAATTCACCCCTCCACTTT
.,TRBV4-1,13,.,TRBJ1-1,CASSTNRATEAFF,TGCGCCAGCAGCACGAACAGGGCTACTGAAGCTTTCTTT
.,TRBV19,13,TRBD2,TRBJ2-7,CASSSGTTYEQYF,TGTGCCAGCTCTAGCGGGACAACCTACGAGCAGTACTTC
.,TRBV27,17,.,TRBJ2-6,CASKVKDTYSGANVLTF,TGTGCCAGCAAAGTTAAGGACACCTACTCTGGGGCCAACGTCCTGACTTTC
.,TRBV9,14,.,TRBJ1-1,CASSVGTGRTEAFF,TGTGCCAGCAGCGTAGGGACCGGTCGTACTGAAGCTTTCTTT
once,TRBV5-1,13,TRBD1,TRBJ1-4,CASSLAGGEKLFF,TGCGCCAGCAGCTTGGCAGGGGGGGAAAAACTGTTTTTT
.,TRBV7-2,16,.,TRBJ2-5,CASSLFRSEGSETQYF,TGTGCCAGCAGCTTATTCAGATCAGAAGGATCAGAGACCCAGTACTTC
.,TRBV4-1,16,.,TRBJ2-2,CASSLGGEPATGELFF,TGCGCCAGCAGCCTAGGAGGGGAGCCGGCCACCGGGGAGCTGTTTTTT
.,TRBV5-1,15,.,TRBJ1-1,CASSISTVPNTEAFF,TGCGCCAGCAGCATATCGACAGTCCCCAACACTGAAGCTTTCTTT
.,TRBV2,12,.,TRBJ2-7,CASSEDEGEQYF,TGTGCCAGCAGTGAAGATGAGGGCGAGCAGTACTTC
.,TRBV29-1,13,.,TRBJ1-2,CSVDDRGSYGYTF,TGCAGCGTCGATGATCGGGGGTCCTATGGCTACACCTTC
.,TRBV13,20,TRBD2,TRBJ2-5,CASSSYVGTSGGALGETQYF,TGTGCCAGCAGCTCCTATGTCGGGACTAGCGGGGGGGCCTTGGGTGAGACCCAGTACTTC
few,TRBV6-4,15,TRBD2,TRBJ2-3,CASSAGTSGTDTQYF,TGTGCCAGCAGCGCCGGGACTAGCGGCACAGATACGCAGTATTTT
.,TRBV29-1,13,.,TRBJ2-4,CSVEGGVENIQYF,TGCAGCGTTGAAGGCGGAGTAGAAAACATTCAGTACTTC
.,TRBV5-1,15,.,TRBJ2-4,CASSLTGEGKNIQYF,TGCGCCAGCAGCTTGACAGGGGAGGGCAAAAACATTCAGTACTTC
once,TRBV7-9,14,.,TRBJ1-1,CASSLVGVGTEAFF,TGTGCCAGCAGCTTAGTAGGGGTAGGGACTGAAGCTTTCTTT
.,TRBV29-1,13,.,TRBJ2-5,CSVEDRQQETQYF,TGCAGCGTTGAAGATCGACAGCAAGAGACCCAGTACTTC
few,TRBV7-9,12,.,TRBJ1-4,CASTGRNEKLFF,TGTGCCAGCACAGGGCGTAATGAAAAACTGTTTTTT
once,TRBV28,12,.,TRBJ1-1,CASSLRNTEAFF,TGTGCCAGCAGTTTGCGGAACACTGAAGCTTTCTTT
.,TRBV7-2,14,TRBD1,TRBJ2-3,CASSRDRGRDTQYF,TGTGCCAGCAGTCGGGACAGGGGGCGAGATACGCAGTATTTT
.,TRBV10-2,11,.,TRBJ2-7,CASRQGGVQYF,TGCGCCAGCAGACAGGGAGGCGTGCAGTACTTC
few,TRBV7-9,13,.,TRBJ2-7,CASSFGGRDEQYF,TGTGCCAGCAGCTTTGGGGGTAGGGACGAGCAGTACTTC
.,TRBV6-1,12,.,TRBJ2-5,CASSGLKETQYF,TGTGCCAGCAGTGGTCTGAAAGAGACCCAGTACTTC
.,TRBV6-1,12,.,TRBJ2-3,CASSEDPDTQYF,TGTGCCAGCAGTGAAGACCCAGATACGCAGTATTTT